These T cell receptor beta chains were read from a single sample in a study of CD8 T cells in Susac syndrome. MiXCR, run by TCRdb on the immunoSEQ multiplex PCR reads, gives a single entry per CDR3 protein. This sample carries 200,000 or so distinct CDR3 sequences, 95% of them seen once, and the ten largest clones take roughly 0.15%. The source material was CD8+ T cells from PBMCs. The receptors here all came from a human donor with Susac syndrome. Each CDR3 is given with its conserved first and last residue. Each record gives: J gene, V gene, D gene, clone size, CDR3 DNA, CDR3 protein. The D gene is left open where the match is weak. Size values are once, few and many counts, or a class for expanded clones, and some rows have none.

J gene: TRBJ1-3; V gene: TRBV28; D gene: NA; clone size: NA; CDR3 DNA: TGTGCCAGCAGTTCGGGGTTCTCTGGAAACACCATATATTTT; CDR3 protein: CASSSGFSGNTIYF
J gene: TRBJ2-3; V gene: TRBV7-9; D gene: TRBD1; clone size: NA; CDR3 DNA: TGTGCCAGCAGCTCAGCGATAGGGGGCGATACGCAGTATTTT; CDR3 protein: CASSSAIGGDTQYF
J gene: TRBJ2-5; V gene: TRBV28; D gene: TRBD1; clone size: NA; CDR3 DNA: TGTGCCAGCAGACCAGACAGGGGATGGTATTCTCCCCAGTACTTC; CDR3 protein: CASRPDRGWYSPQYF
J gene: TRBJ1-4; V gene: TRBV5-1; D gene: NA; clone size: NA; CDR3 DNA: TGCGCCAGCAGCTCAAAAGCCGGACAGTCAAATGAAAAACTGTTTTTT; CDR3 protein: CASSSKAGQSNEKLFF
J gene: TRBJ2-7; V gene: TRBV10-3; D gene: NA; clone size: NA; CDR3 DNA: TGTGCCATCAGTGAAGAGGGGGGCGACGAGCAGTACTTC; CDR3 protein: CAISEEGGDEQYF
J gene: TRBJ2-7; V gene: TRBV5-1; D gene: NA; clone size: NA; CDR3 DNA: TGCGCCAGCAGCTTGGGATTTAGCTCCTACGAGCAGTACTTC; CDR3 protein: CASSLGFSSYEQYF
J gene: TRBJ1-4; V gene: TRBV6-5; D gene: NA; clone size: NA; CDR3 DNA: TGTGCCAGCAGTTACTCGGATCCCGGTCATGAAAAACTGTTTTTT; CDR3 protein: CASSYSDPGHEKLFF
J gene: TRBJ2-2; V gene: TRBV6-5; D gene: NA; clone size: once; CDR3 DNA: TGTGCCAGCAGCCAACTGCTAGCGAACACCGGGGAGCTGTTTTTT; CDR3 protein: CASSQLLANTGELFF
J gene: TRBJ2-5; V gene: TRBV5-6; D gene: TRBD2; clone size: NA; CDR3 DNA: TGTGCCAGCAGCTTATCAGCGGGGGCGGAAGAGACCCAGTACTTC; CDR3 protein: CASSLSAGAEETQYF
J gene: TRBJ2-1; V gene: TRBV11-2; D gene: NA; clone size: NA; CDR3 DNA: TGTGCCAGCAGTCTAATCTCCTACAATGAGCAGTTCTTC; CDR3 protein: CASSLISYNEQFF
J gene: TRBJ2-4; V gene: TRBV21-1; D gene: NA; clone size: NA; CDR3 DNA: TGTGCCAGCAGCTTCCGGACCCTCCTCAGCAAAAACATTCAGTACTTC; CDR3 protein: CASSFRTLLSKNIQYF
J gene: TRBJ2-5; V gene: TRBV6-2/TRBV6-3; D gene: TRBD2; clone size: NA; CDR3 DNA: TGTGCCAGCAGTTACTCCATACTTCTAGCGGAGCTGAGGACCCAGTACTTC; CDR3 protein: CASSYSILLAELRTQYF
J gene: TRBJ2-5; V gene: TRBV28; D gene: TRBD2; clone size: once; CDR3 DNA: TGTGCCAGCAGTGCCTCGACTAGCGCCCAAGAGACCCAGTACTTC; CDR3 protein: CASSASTSAQETQYF
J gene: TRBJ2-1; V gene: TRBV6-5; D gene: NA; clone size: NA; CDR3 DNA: TGTGCCAGCAGTTACTCGAAGGCACAGTCCTACAATGAGCAGTTCTTC; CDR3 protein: CASSYSKAQSYNEQFF
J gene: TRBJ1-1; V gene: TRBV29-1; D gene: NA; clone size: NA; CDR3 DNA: TGCAGCGTTGTCCCTCTTGAGGGGGGGAGCACTGAAGCTTTCTTT; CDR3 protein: CSVVPLEGGSTEAFF
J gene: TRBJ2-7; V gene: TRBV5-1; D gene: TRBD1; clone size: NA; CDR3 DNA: TGCGCCAGCAGAGCCGGGACAGCCTACGAGCAGTACTTC; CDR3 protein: CASRAGTAYEQYF
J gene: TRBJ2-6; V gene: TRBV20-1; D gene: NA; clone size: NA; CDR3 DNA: TGCAGTGCTAGAATTCCAGGGGCGATCTCTGGGGCCAACGTCCTGACTTTC; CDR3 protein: CSARIPGAISGANVLTF
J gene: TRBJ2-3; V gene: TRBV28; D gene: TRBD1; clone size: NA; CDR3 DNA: TGTGCCAGCACCACCCCCCGGGACAGGACCCCAGATACGCAGTATTTT; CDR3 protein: CASTTPRDRTPDTQYF
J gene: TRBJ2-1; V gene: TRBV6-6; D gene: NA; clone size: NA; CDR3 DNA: TGTGCCAGCAGTTACGGGACCAGGTTGGGGAATGAGCAGTTCTTC; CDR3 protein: CASSYGTRLGNEQFF
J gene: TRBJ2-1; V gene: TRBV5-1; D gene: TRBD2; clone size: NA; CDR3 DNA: TGCGCCAGCAGCTTGGCACTAGCGGGAGGAGATGAGCAGTTCTTC; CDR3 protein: CASSLALAGGDEQFF
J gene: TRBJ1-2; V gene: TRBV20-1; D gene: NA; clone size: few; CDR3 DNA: TGCAGTGTAGTGACCGGGGATGGCTACACCTTC; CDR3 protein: CSVVTGDGYTF
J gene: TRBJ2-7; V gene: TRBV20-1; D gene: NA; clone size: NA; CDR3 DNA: TGCAGTGCTAGAGCCGCGGAGGCTGTCCCCTACGAGCAGTACTTC; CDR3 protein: CSARAAEAVPYEQYF
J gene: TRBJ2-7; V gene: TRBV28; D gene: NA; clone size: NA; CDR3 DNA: TGTGCCAGCATACTCTCCGGGACCTACGAGCAGTACTTC; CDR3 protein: CASILSGTYEQYF
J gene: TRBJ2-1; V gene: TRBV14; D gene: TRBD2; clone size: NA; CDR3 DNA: TGTGCCAGCAGCCAAGATTTCACTAGCGGGAGAAGGAGTGAGCAGTTCTTC; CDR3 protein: CASSQDFTSGRRSEQFF
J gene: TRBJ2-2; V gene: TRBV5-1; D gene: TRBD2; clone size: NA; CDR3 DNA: TGCGCCAGCAGCTTGCGGACTAGTGTCGGCGGGGAGCTGTTTTTT; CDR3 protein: CASSLRTSVGGELFF
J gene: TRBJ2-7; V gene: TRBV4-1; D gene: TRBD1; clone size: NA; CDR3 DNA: TGCGCCAGCAGCCAAAGTCCCAGGGGGAACGAGCAGTACTTC; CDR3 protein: CASSQSPRGNEQYF
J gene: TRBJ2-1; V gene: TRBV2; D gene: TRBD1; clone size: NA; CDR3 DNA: TGTGCCAGCGAGGACAGGGGGCCCGATGAGCAGTTCTTC; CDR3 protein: CASEDRGPDEQFF